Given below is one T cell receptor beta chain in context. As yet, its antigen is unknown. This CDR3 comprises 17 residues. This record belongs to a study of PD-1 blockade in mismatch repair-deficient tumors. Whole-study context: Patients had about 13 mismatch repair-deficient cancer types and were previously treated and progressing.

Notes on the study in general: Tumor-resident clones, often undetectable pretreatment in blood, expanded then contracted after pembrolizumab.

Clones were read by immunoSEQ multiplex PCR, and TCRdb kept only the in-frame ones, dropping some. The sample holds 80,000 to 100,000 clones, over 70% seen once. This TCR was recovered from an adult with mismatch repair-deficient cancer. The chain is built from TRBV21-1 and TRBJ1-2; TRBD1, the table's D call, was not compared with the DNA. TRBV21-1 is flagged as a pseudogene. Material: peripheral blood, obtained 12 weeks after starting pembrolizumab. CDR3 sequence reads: CASSKEDRGRVRHGYTF. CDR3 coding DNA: TGTGCCAGCAGCAAAGAGGACAGGGGAAGGGTTCGCCATGGCTACACCTTC.